Listed below are T cell receptor beta chains from one sample, sequenced in a study of control samples from healthy donors and cancer patients. Assay: immunoSEQ multiplex PCR; the TCRdb copy retains only in-frame clones and omits some. This sample has 120,000 to 150,000 clones, with approximately 91% found just once. Sequenced input: blood. These receptors were obtained from a man in his thirties or forties in good health. The CDR3 runs from the conserved cysteine through the conserved F or W. The order of the fields is V gene, D gene, J gene, CDR3 protein. D genes are given only for firm matches.

TRBV7-9	-	TRBJ1-1	CASSFDRDVEAFF
TRBV7-2	TRBD1	TRBJ2-5	CASSLGDREQETQYF
TRBV29-1	-	TRBJ1-5	CSVLLLRDNTQHF
TRBV24-1	TRBD2	TRBJ2-1	CATSDSVAGVQNNEQFF
TRBV2	TRBD1	TRBJ2-3	CAGQGPFTDTQYF
TRBV20-1	-	TRBJ2-1	CSASERGSPGGQFF
TRBV5-1	-	TRBJ1-6	CASSGTGSPGHNSPLHF
TRBV3-1/TRBV3-2	-	TRBJ1-1	CASSQELGTEAFF
TRBV19	-	TRBJ2-2	CASSTIGGELFF
TRBV11-2	TRBD1	TRBJ1-1	CASSTRQGSAFF
TRBV6-2/TRBV6-3	TRBD2	TRBJ2-7	CASSYGGGLAREQYF
TRBV9	-	TRBJ2-3	CASSPGTDTQYF
TRBV24-1	-	TRBJ2-7	CATSDYGYEQYF
TRBV6-5	-	TRBJ1-2	CASSLTGPLGYGYTF
TRBV7-3	-	TRBJ2-3	CASSQVRGDTQYF
TRBV5-6	TRBD1	TRBJ1-6	CASSLNRGVSPLHF
TRBV7-9	-	TRBJ1-3	CASSLREYTGNTIYF
TRBV11-1	-	TRBJ2-5	CASSLVRGQETQYF
TRBV7-9	-	TRBJ2-7	CASSFSYEQYF
TRBV15	-	TRBJ1-5	CATSIEGGGNQPQHF
TRBV5-1	-	TRBJ2-1	CASSLSLPGNEQFF
TRBV18	-	TRBJ2-7	CASSPGQGGPYEQYF